This T cell receptor beta chain was found in a study of cytomegalovirus exposure and HLA in healthy donors. Study findings and constraints: Solely CMV serostatus was available to characterize immune exposure. Reportedly, cytomegalovirus status was diagnosed with high sensitivity and specificity. A later analysis revealed that TCR association rates differed between HLA loci, peaking at DRB1 and bottoming out at HLA-C.

Points on this clone: Antigen unknown. One end of the junction does not line up with germline, which may come from a read error.

A multiplex PCR was run with 60 Vbeta primers and 13 Jbeta primers. Profiling relied on immunoSEQ multiplex PCR, and the TCRdb table lists in-frame clones only, not all of them. The table records under 200,000 clones, around 80% of them present only once. This sequence was found in a young woman in good health and CMV-seropositive. The sample comprised PBMCs.

For the CDR3, the DNA is TGTGCCAGCAGCCTGGGGGGAGTTAATCAAAAACTGTTTTTT. Its translation is CASSLGGVNQKLFF. J is TRBJ1-4 and V is TRBV27; D perhaps matches TRBD1 (5 bases). The CDR3 extends over 14 amino acids. Germline V lookup: CDR1 MNHEY, CDR2 SMNVEV (reference sequence).